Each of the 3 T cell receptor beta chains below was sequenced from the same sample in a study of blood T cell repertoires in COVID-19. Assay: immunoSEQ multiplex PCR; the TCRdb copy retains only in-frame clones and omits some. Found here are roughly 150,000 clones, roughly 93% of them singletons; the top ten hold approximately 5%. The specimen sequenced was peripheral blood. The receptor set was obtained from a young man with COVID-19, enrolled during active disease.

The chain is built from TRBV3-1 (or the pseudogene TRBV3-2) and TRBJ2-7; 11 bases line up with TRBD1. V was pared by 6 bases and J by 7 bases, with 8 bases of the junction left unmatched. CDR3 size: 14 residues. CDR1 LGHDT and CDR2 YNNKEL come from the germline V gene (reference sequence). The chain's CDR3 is CASRTGQGAGEQYF. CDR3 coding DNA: TGTGCCAGCAGGACCGGACAGGGGGCGGGTGAGCAGTACTTC.

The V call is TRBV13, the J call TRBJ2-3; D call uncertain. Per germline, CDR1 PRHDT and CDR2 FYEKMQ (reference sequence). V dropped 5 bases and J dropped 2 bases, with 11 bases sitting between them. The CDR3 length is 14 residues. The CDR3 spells CASSPNGFTDTQYF. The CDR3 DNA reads TGTGCCAGCAGCCCAAACGGTTTCACAGATACGCAGTATTTT.

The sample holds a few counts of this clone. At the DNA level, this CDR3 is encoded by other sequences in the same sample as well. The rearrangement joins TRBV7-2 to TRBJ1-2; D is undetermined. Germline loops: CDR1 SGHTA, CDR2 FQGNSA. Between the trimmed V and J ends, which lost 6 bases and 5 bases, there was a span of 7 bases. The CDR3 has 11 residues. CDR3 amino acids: CASSPGYGYTF. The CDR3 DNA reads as TGTGCCAGCAGTCCGGGGTATGGCTACACCTTC.